These T cell receptor beta chains were read from a single sample in a study of cytomegalovirus exposure and HLA in healthy donors. The table came from immunoSEQ multiplex PCR; TCRdb's copy has only in-frame clones and leaves some out. The profile shows around 150,000 clones, 68% of them singletons. Sequenced material: PBMCs. These receptors all come from a man aged 50 to 60 in good health and CMV-seronegative. The CDR3 runs from the conserved cysteine through the conserved F or W. Each record gives: D gene, J gene, V gene, clone size, CDR3 protein, CDR3 DNA. D genes are given only for firm matches. Only part of the rows carry a size: once, few, many, or a class if the clone is expanded.

TRBD1	TRBJ1-2	TRBV20-1	few	CSARLSGQRF	TGCAGTGCTAGACTGTCGGGACAGCGGTTC
NA	TRBJ2-7	TRBV5-1	NA	CASSLAGAPYEQYF	TGCGCCAGCAGCTTGGCAGGGGCCCCCTACGAGCAGTACTTC
NA	TRBJ1-4	TRBV5-1	NA	CASSTDRATNEKLFF	TGCGCCAGCAGCACCGACAGAGCAACTAATGAAAAACTGTTTTTT
TRBD2	TRBJ2-7	TRBV10-3	few	CAIAGLDEQYF	TGTGCCATAGCGGGGTTGGACGAGCAGTACTTC
NA	TRBJ2-1	TRBV5-1	NA	CASRVMDSNNEQFF	TGCGCCAGTAGGGTCATGGACAGCAACAATGAGCAGTTCTTC
TRBD1	TRBJ1-5	TRBV7-9	NA	CASSLGTGGHNQPQHF	TGTGCCAGCAGCTTAGGGACAGGGGGCCACAATCAGCCCCAGCATTTT
TRBD2	TRBJ2-5	TRBV2	few	CASIELAGTWVETQYF	TGTGCCAGCATAGAGCTAGCGGGGACATGGGTTGAGACCCAGTACTTC
TRBD1	TRBJ2-2	TRBV2	once	CASSGTGGTGELFF	TGTGCCAGCAGTGGGACAGGGGGTACCGGGGAGCTGTTTTTT
TRBD2	TRBJ2-7	TRBV6-1	NA	CASRVTSGSYEQYF	TGTGCCAGCAGAGTGACTAGCGGGTCCTACGAGCAGTACTTC
TRBD2	TRBJ2-5	TRBV5-1	few	CASSAGGGETQYF	TGCGCCAGTTCAGCGGGGGGAGGAGAGACCCAGTACTTC
TRBD1	TRBJ1-2	TRBV7-2	NA	CASSPQTGANYGYTF	TGTGCCAGCAGCCCCCAGACAGGGGCCAACTATGGCTACACCTTC
TRBD1	TRBJ1-2	TRBV28	few	CASSLDRVYYGYTF	TGTGCCAGCAGTTTGGACAGGGTATACTATGGCTACACCTTC